This T cell receptor beta chain emerged from a study of post-analysis software for immune sequencing data. At the level of the study: Relapsing-remitting, secondary progressive and progressive-relapsing multiple sclerosis were all included among the disease courses.

This CDR3 contains 14 residues. Germline V gene sequence: CDR1 SGHTA, CDR2 FQGTGA. With 3 bases removed from V and 2 bases from J, the gap between germline ends came to 10 bases. General study findings and limits: Diversity measured as normalized Chao1 was significantly lower in multiple sclerosis patients than in controls. Relative to controls, patients had roughly five TRBV segments at higher frequency, with TRBV5-6, TRBV5-1 and TRBV20-1 among these. When the samples were clustered directly with F measure, those that had been prepared in the same batch showed strong co-clustering.

This clonotype was counted ten times or more. Its matching antigen is unknown. Prepared libraries of TCR beta cDNA carried unique molecular identifiers. TCRdb itself ran the PCR reads through MiXCR, one entry per CDR3 protein. The data show over 150,000 distinct CDR3 sequences, approximately 28% seen once. The sequence came from a girl aged 10-17 years with multiple sclerosis. This chain joins TRBV7-3 and TRBJ2-5; no definite D call. The sequenced material came from blood. CDR3 loop: CASSFLGFQETQYF. The DNA for the CDR3 is TGTGCCAGCAGCTTTTTAGGATTTCAAGAGACCCAGTACTTC. Supplemented by reference TRBV7-3 and TRBJ2-5, the full variable domain reads GAGVSQTPSNKVTEKGKYVELRCDPISGHTALYWYRQSLGQGPEFLIYFQGTGAADDSGLPNDRFFAVRPEGSVSTLKIQRTERGDSAVYLCASSFLGFQETQYFGPGTRLLVL.